These 5 T cell receptor beta chains originate from one sample sequenced in a study of blood T cell repertoires in COVID-19. TCRdb's copy holds only in-frame clones and misses some; the assay was immunoSEQ multiplex PCR. The table shows approximately 58,000 clones, with approximately 80% occurring only once. The sequencing sample was made of peripheral blood. The receptors stem from a man aged 65-85 years with active or convalescent COVID-19.

This clone was seen a handful of times. DNA of the CDR3: TGTGCCAGCAGCCTTTCCTCCGGGACAGGGGGCCCCAACTATGGCTACACCTTC. It specifies CASSLSSGTGGPNYGYTF. The rearrangement joins TRBV3-1 (or the pseudogene TRBV3-2) to TRBJ1-2; TRBD1 matches at 12 bases. This CDR3 region has 18 residues. V was clipped by 4 bases and J by 2 bases; unmatched bases: 11. Germline V gene sequence: CDR1 LGHDT, CDR2 YNNKEL (reference sequence).

J is TRBJ2-1 and V is TRBV6-6; TRBD2 is a possible D gene (5 bases). In germline, CDR1 is MNHNY, CDR2 SVGAGI (reference sequence). CDR3 length equals 16 residues. Trimming removed 0 bases from V and 5 bases from J, with 14 bases in between. CDR3 region: CASSYSSLASDNEQFF. CDR3 nucleotides: TGTGCCAGCAGTTACTCTAGTCTAGCAAGTGACAATGAGCAGTTCTTC.

J is TRBJ1-1 and V is TRBV7-3, with 7 positions matching TRBD1. V trimming: 5 bases; J trimming: 12 bases; junction bases outside the gene matches: 12. The length of the CDR3 is 13 residues. In germline, CDR1 is SGHTA, CDR2 FQGTGA. The CDR3 DNA reads as TGTGCCAGCAGCCTAAGACAGGGTACGGCTCCTTTCTTT. Amino acid sequence: CASSLRQGTAPFF.

The chain uses TRBV19 and TRBJ2-3; TRBD2 matches at 7 bases. Germline V gene data show CDR1 as LNHDA and CDR2 as SQIVND (reference sequence). With 5 bases clipped from V and 5 bases from J, the junction kept 7 bases outside the gene matches. The CDR3 extends over 14 amino acids. The CDR3, as DNA: TGTGCCAGTAGTCTGGTTGCTAGCGGAGATACGCAGTATTTT. Translated: CASSLVASGDTQYF.

The chain links TRBV12-5 to TRBJ1-2; D gene ambiguous. The CDR3 loop spans 15 amino acids. Germline lookup yields CDR1 LGHNT and CDR2 FRNRAP. Trimming removed 0 bases from V and 5 bases from J, with 13 bases in between. As DNA, the CDR3 is TGTGCTAGTGGTTTGGTACGCCAGGAGGTGTATGGCTACACCTTC. It translates to CASGLVRQEVYGYTF.